This T cell receptor (beta chain) was recorded in a study of blood T cell repertoires in COVID-19. Study details: Researchers got acute and convalescent COVID-19 samples from the United States, Italy and Spain.

CDR1 is SGHTA, CDR2 FQGNSA, per germline. The CDR3 spans 16 residues. The ends were cut back, 1 base at V and 0 bases at J, with 13 bases in the middle. Original data processing: Reference gene primer amplification gave nucleated cell count estimates. Sequencing used immunoSEQ multiplex PCR; TCRdb keeps in-frame clones, though not all of them. D and trimming come from the DNA, and the V and J calls and clone size come from that table. The data contain fewer than 250,000 clones, approximately 80% of them seen just once; the ten biggest clones take up about 2%. Material: peripheral blood. This clonotype was obtained from a woman over 75 with acute or convalescent COVID-19. The chain joins TRBV7-2 to TRBJ2-7; D might be TRBD2 (5 bases). The CDR3 protein is CASSLGNRLTSYEQYF. CDR3 coding DNA: TGTGCCAGCAGCTTAGGTAACAGACTAACCTCCTACGAGCAGTACTTC.